Shown below are 27 T cell receptor beta chains from a single sample sequenced in a study of Tregs in tolerant kidney transplant recipients (dated by TCRdb to about 2019). The library was generated by the immunoSEQ multiplex PCR assay. Here the immuneACCESS table is served through TCRdb, limited to in-frame sequences with V and J called. Missing clones are a known gap in these copies; in checked studies unresolved V genes cover under half, and the rest lacks a known reason. This sample lists 200,000 to 300,000 clones; more than 65% were detected once. Under 0.65% of the sample is in the top ten clones. Sequencing was performed on CD4+ T cells from blood. The receptor source for this set is a human donor in good health.

The rearrangement joins TRBV11-2 to TRBJ1-2; D is unresolved. There are 14 residues in the CDR3. Germline values: CDR1 SGHAT, CDR2 FQNNGV. V was pared by 3 bases and J by 1 base, with 9 bases between. In nucleotides, the CDR3 is TGTGCCAGCAGCTTCCTAGGGTTTAACTATGGCTACACCTTC. Translating gives CASSFLGFNYGYTF.

The rearrangement uses TRBV5-1 and TRBJ2-7; maybe TRBD2 (5 bases). Trimming took off 3 bases at V and 2 bases at J, with 12 bases between the two ends. This CDR3 spans 14 amino acids. Germline CDR1 reads SGHRS; CDR2 reads YFSETQ. This CDR3 reads CASSSLDGTYEQYF. Here the CDR3 DNA reads TGCGCCAGCAGCTCTTTGGACGGGACCTACGAGCAGTACTTC.

The chain couples TRBV10-3 to TRBJ1-6; possible D gene TRBD1, 5 bases. The germline CDR1 and CDR2 sequences are ENHRY and SYGVKD. The V gene lost 5 bases and the J gene lost 8 bases, with 22 bases spanning the gap. The CDR3 sequence is 17 residues long. The CDR3 region has the DNA TGTGCCATCAGTCAGACGGTCGGGGCATATAGTGATTCACCCCTCCACTTT. Amino acid sequence: CAISQTVGAYSDSPLHF.

The chain carries TRBV29-1 and TRBJ2-1, with D possibly being TRBD2 (7 bases). This CDR3 is 13 amino acids long. Germline values: CDR1 SQVTM, CDR2 ANQGSEA. The V end lost 7 bases, the J end lost 7 bases, and 17 bases lay between the germline ends. CDR3 DNA sequence: TGCAGCGGCCGACGCGGGGGCGGAAATGAGCAGTTCTTC. Its protein product is CSGRRGGGNEQFF.

This clone was detected a few times. Other nucleotide sequences in the sample specify the same CDR3. This chain uses TRBV5-1 with TRBJ1-3; D possibly corresponds to TRBD1 (6 bases). V shed 2 bases and J shed 2 bases, with 8 bases lying between them. From germline, CDR1 is SGHRS and CDR2 YFSETQ. This CDR3 is built from 14 residues. The CDR3 sequence: CASSLGGTGNTIYF. Here the CDR3 DNA reads TGCGCCAGCAGCTTAGGGGGAACTGGAAACACCATATATTTT.

The rearrangement joins TRBV2 to TRBJ2-4; D ambiguous. V was pared by 2 bases and J by 2 bases, with 13 bases between. CDR1 is SNHLY, CDR2 FYNNEI, per germline. The CDR3 consists of 16 residues. CDR3 in DNA: TGTGCCAGCAGTGAAAAGGTTTCGGTTACCAAAAACATTCAGTACTTC. Amino acid sequence: CASSEKVSVTKNIQYF.

The chain recombines TRBV29-1 with TRBJ2-2; D call uncertain. Germline lookup yields CDR1 SQVTM and CDR2 ANQGSEA. The CDR3 spans 15 residues. Between the trimmed V and J ends, which lost 5 bases and 2 bases, there was a span of 15 bases. The CDR3, as DNA: TGCAGCGTTCCCGGACCCAAGCTAAACACCGGGGAGCTGTTTTTT. It specifies CSVPGPKLNTGELFF.

The gene calls are TRBV6-6 and TRBJ2-5; weak D call: TRBD1 (6 bases). The CDR3 runs to 16 residues. V lost 5 bases to trimming and J lost 5 bases, with 21 bases between them. Germline V gives CDR1 MNHNY, CDR2 SVGAGI (reference sequence). CDR3 loop: CASSPTLTGGLETQYF. CDR3 sequence (DNA): TGTGCCAGCAGTCCAACTTTGACAGGAGGCTTGGAGACCCAGTACTTC.

The rearrangement links TRBV6-1 to TRBJ2-3; D possibly corresponds to TRBD1 (5 bases). The CDR3 sequence is 15 residues long. In germline, CDR1 is MNHNS, CDR2 SASEGT. The ends were cut back, 7 bases at V and 0 bases at J, with 14 bases in the middle. The CDR3 region is CASNLDKQSTDTQYF. In DNA form, the CDR3 reads TGTGCCAGCAATCTGGACAAACAAAGCACAGATACGCAGTATTTT.

V is TRBV6-4 and J is TRBJ1-1; 10 nucleotides align to TRBD1. V dropped 6 bases and J dropped 5; count of bases not matched to a gene: 9. The CDR3 loop spans 15 amino acids. CDR1 is MRHNA and CDR2 is SNTAGT in the germline V gene. The CDR3 DNA is TGTGCCAGCAGGGCGACAGGGGGCCGGGGTACTGAAGCTTTCTTT. Protein sequence: CASRATGGRGTEAFF.

This chain uses TRBV7-7 with TRBJ2-2; 9 nucleotides match TRBD2. This CDR3 contains 16 residues. The trim removed 4 bases at V and 2 bases at J, leaving 5 bases unmatched. Looked up from germline, CDR1 is SSHAT and CDR2 is FNYEAQ (reference sequence). CDR3 nucleotide sequence: TGTGCCAGCAGCTCGGCGGGAGGGATAAACACCGGGGAGCTGTTTTTT. Its translation: CASSSAGGINTGELFF.

As concerns this clone: Germline is not matched at one junction end, which may reflect a read error. The chain combines TRBV5-4 with TRBJ2-7; possible D gene TRBD1, 6 bases. Germline-derived CDR1 and CDR2 are SGHNT and YYREEE (reference sequence). The CDR3 length is 16 residues. CDR3 loop: CACSLSITGSMSEQYF. In DNA form, the CDR3 reads TGTGCCTGCAGCTTGAGTATTACAGGGTCCATGAGCGAGCAGTACTTC.

This clone was found once. The J gene is TRBJ2-7, the V gene TRBV5-1; no definite D call. V lost 1 base and J lost 2, with 10 bases in between. CDR1 and CDR2 (germline): SGHRS, YFSETQ. CDR3 size: 14 residues. In nucleotides, the CDR3 is TGCGCCAGCAGCTTGAGGGCCGATGCCTACGAGCAGTACTTC. Protein: CASSLRADAYEQYF.

The chain has TRBV5-1 and TRBJ2-7; D might be TRBD1 (6 bases). V lost 0 bases, J lost 2 bases, and 15 bases lay in between. The CDR3 contains 16 residues. CDR1 SGHRS and CDR2 YFSETQ come from the germline V gene. The chain's CDR3 is CASSLVRDTGTYEQYF. For the CDR3, the DNA is TGCGCCAGCAGCTTGGTCCGGGACACCGGGACCTACGAGCAGTACTTC. Drawing the rest from reference TRBV5-1 and TRBJ2-7, the complete variable domain is KAGVTQTPRYLIKTRGQQVTLSCSPISGHRSVSWYQQTPGQGLQFLFEYFSETQRNKGNFPGRFSGRQFSNSRSEMNVSTLELGDSALYLCASSLVRDTGTYEQYFGPGTRLTVT.

For the CDR3, the DNA is TGTGCCAGCAGCCCCATGGGGGCGGGAACCGGGGAGCTGTTTTTT. This encodes CASSPMGAGTGELFF. The chain joins TRBV2 to TRBJ2-2; the D gene could be TRBD1 or TRBD2 (6 bases each). Germline V gives CDR1 SNHLY, CDR2 FYNNEI. V was shortened by 6 bases and J by 5 bases, with 16 bases between the two germline ends. The CDR3 is 15 amino acids.

The genes are TRBV5-1 and TRBJ2-7, with D perhaps TRBD2 (5 bases). The CDR3 loop spans 15 amino acids. The V gene lost 4 bases and the J gene lost 4 bases, with 18 bases spanning the gap. CDR1 and CDR2 from the germline V gene are SGHRS and YFSETQ. The CDR3 loop is CASSLGLSYTYEQYF. In DNA form, the CDR3 reads TGCGCCAGCAGCCTAGGACTGTCCTATACTTACGAGCAGTACTTC.

CDR3 DNA sequence: TGTGCCAGTAGCCCCTCGCCGTCTACGGGTGGCTACACCTTC. This gives the protein CASSPSPSTGGYTF. This chain links TRBV19 with TRBJ1-2; D is ambiguous. Trimming cost V 6 bases and J 7 bases, with 18 bases left between them. CDR3 length: 14 amino acids. Germline lookup yields CDR1 LNHDA and CDR2 SQIVND (reference sequence). Full variable domain (rest looked up from reference TRBV19 and TRBJ1-2): DGGITQSPKYLFRKEGQNVTLSCEQNLNHDAMYWYRQDPGQGLRLIYYSQIVNDFQKGDIAEGYSVSREKKESFPLTVTSAQKNPTAFYLCASSPSPSTGGYTFGSGTRLTVV.

The rearrangement uses TRBV5-6 and TRBJ2-5; possibly TRBD1 or TRBD2 for D (5 bases each). Trimming took off 2 bases at V and 4 bases at J, with 15 bases between the two ends. The CDR3 is made up of 15 amino acids. Looked up from germline, CDR1 is SGHDT and CDR2 is YYEEEE. This CDR3 is CASSFRDALGETQYF. The CDR3 DNA reads TGTGCCAGCAGCTTCCGGGACGCCTTGGGAGAGACCCAGTACTTC.

The chain uses TRBV11-2 and TRBJ2-7, with a possible D match to TRBD2 (5 bases). Germline values: CDR1 SGHAT, CDR2 FQNNGV. The CDR3 covers 12 residues. V was pared by 1 base and J by 8 bases, with 9 bases between. In DNA form, the CDR3 reads TGTGCCAGCAGCTTAGTTATCGGGAAGCAGTACTTC. Amino acids: CASSLVIGKQYF.

This clone was counted only a few times. Different DNA sequences within this sample yield the same CDR3. The chain couples TRBV7-9 to TRBJ1-4; perhaps TRBD1 as D (5 bases). This CDR3 has 13 residues. Trimming took off 3 bases at V and 5 bases at J, with 7 bases between the two ends. Germline V gives CDR1 SEHNR, CDR2 FQNEAQ (reference sequence). CDR3 protein: CASSFTGNEKLFF. The CDR3 DNA is TGTGCCAGCAGCTTTACAGGCAATGAAAAACTGTTTTTT.

Written as DNA, the CDR3 is TGCGCCAGCAGTGAGTCGATACTAGCGGGGGCCTACAATGAGCAGTTCTTC. It encodes CASSESILAGAYNEQFF. The rearrangement links TRBV10-1 to TRBJ2-1; TRBD2 matches 11 bases. With V trimmed by 0 bases and J by 2 bases, 3 bases remained unmatched. CDR1 and CDR2 (germline): WNHNN, SYGVQD (reference sequence). The CDR3 runs 17 residues.

The chain employs TRBV30 and TRBJ1-3; D perhaps matches TRBD1 (5 bases). Germline assignment: CDR1 GTSNPN and CDR2 SVGIG (reference sequence). Trimming removed 3 bases from V and 4 bases from J, with 13 bases in between. The CDR3 extends over 14 amino acids. The CDR3 DNA follows: TGTGCCTGGAGCCCGACAGCCCGGGGAAACACCATATATTTT. It codes for CAWSPTARGNTIYF.

This clone is a singleton in its sample. The gene calls are TRBV5-5 and TRBJ2-1, with TRBD2 matching 13 bases. The trim removed 3 bases at V and 7 bases at J, leaving 10 bases unmatched. The CDR3 is made up of 17 amino acids. CDR1 is SGHKS, CDR2 YYEKEE, per germline (reference sequence). As DNA, the CDR3 is TGTGCCAGCAGCTCACGACTAGCGGGAGGTCCGGGGAATGAGCAGTTCTTC. The encoded protein is CASSSRLAGGPGNEQFF. Full variable domain (remainder filled in from reference TRBV5-5 and TRBJ2-1): DAGVTQSPTHLIKTRGQQVTLRCSPISGHKSVSWYQQVLGQGPQFIFQYYEKEERGRGNFPDRFSARQFPNYSSELNVNALLLGDSALYLCASSSRLAGGPGNEQFFGPGTRLTVL.

The V call is TRBV30, the J call TRBJ1-1, with TRBD1 identical over 7 bases. The CDR3 is 12 amino acids. Germline loops: CDR1 GTSNPN, CDR2 SVGIG (reference sequence). With 5 bases clipped from V and 2 bases from J, the junction kept 2 bases outside the gene matches. In nucleotides, the CDR3 is TGTGCCTGGGGGACAGCAAACACTGAAGCTTTCTTT. Encoded protein: CAWGTANTEAFF.

This clone was counted a few times. The rearrangement uses TRBV7-2 and TRBJ2-5; D remains unclear. Trimming shortened V by 5 bases and J by 4 bases, and 11 bases separated the two germline ends. Germline values: CDR1 SGHTA, CDR2 FQGNSA. This CDR3 is 13 amino acids long. The CDR3 DNA reads as TGTGCCAGCAGCAGGGATTTCGGAGAGACCCAGTACTTC. Its translation is CASSRDFGETQYF.

This clone has just a few counts. The V and J genes are TRBV5-1 and TRBJ2-7; 11 bases match TRBD1. Germline lookup yields CDR1 SGHRS and CDR2 YFSETQ. This CDR3 spans 14 amino acids. J was trimmed by 5 bases and V by 3 bases; bases with no gene match: 4. CDR3 in DNA: TGCGCCAGCAGCTCAGGACAGGGGGCAAACGAGCAGTACTTC. It encodes CASSSGQGANEQYF.

This sequence joins TRBV20-1 and TRBJ1-1; D remains unclear. V was clipped by 2 bases and J by 7 bases, with 8 bases between them. CDR3 size: 11 residues. Per germline, CDR1 DFQATT and CDR2 SNEGSKA (reference sequence). CDR3 residues: CSARKEFEAFF. CDR3 nucleotide sequence: TGCAGTGCTAGAAAGGAATTTGAAGCTTTCTTT.